The present T cell receptor (beta chain) was sequenced within a study of cytomegalovirus exposure and HLA in healthy donors. Overall study context: Unique TCRs from HLA-typed donors, about 85 million of them, were held in an early data release.

It was with 60 Vbeta and 13 Jbeta primers that the PCR ran. Method: immunoSEQ multiplex PCR; TCRdb's copy keeps in-frame clones and lacks some. In the table there are 150,000 to 200,000 clones, roughly 80% of which are singletons. CDR1 and CDR2 from the germline V gene are MNHEY and SMNVEV (reference sequence). V dropped 6 bases and J dropped 4 bases, with 18 bases sitting between them. The CDR3 loop spans 16 amino acids. With respect to this clone: Its antigen is currently unknown.

Study conclusions and caveats: Most TCR sequences proved rare, with some public TCRs found in many donors. CMV antigen specificity was confirmed in vitro for three CMV-associated chains. The authors excluded some V segments, including TRBV6-2 and TRBV6-3, as indistinguishable.

What was sequenced was PBMCs. The V gene is TRBV27, the J gene TRBJ1-4; no reliable D call. This receptor was identified in a man aged 18 to 35 in good health and CMV-seropositive. The chain's CDR3 is CASRRSLGRSNEKLFF. As DNA, the CDR3 is TGTGCCAGCAGGAGATCCCTGGGCAGAAGTAATGAAAAACTGTTTTTT. The complete variable domain, with remaining parts taken from reference TRBV27 and TRBJ1-4, reads EAQVTQNPRYLITVTGKKLTVTCSQNMNHEYMSWYRQDPGLGLRQIYYSMNVEVTDKGDVPEGYKVSRKEKRNFPLILESPSPNQTSLYFCASRRSLGRSNEKLFFGSGTQLSVL.